This T cell receptor (beta chain) originates from a study of T cell changes during pregnancy in multiple sclerosis. Clones were read by immunoSEQ multiplex PCR, and TCRdb kept only the in-frame ones, dropping some. The sample lists tens of thousands of clones; 90% were seen once. Germline V gene sequence: CDR1 SGHTA, CDR2 FQGTGA. Trimming left V 6 bases short and J 5 bases short, with 18 bases between. CDR3 size: 15 residues. The V gene is TRBV7-3, the J gene TRBJ2-3; maybe TRBD2 (7 bases). The receptor was isolated from a female donor with multiple sclerosis, enrolled in a pregnancy study. Sequences were derived from CD8+ T cells from peripheral blood mononuclear cells, sampled before pregnancy. The CDR3, as DNA: TGTGCCAGCAGTCGCGAGGGGGGGCCCGGAGATACGCAGTATTTT. It codes for CASSREGGPGDTQYF.